This T cell receptor (beta chain) was profiled in a study of T cell responses to AZD1222 COVID-19 vaccine. The method was immunoSEQ multiplex PCR; TCRdb's version includes in-frame clones alone and lacks a portion of them. The sample has 100,000 or so clones; 65% to 90% are singletons. Study outcomes and limitations: Donor demographics were predominantly white British with a female majority; clonal diversity may be underestimated. Across spike, vaccine-associated CD4 TCRs were found, dominant at 160-218 and 743-854.

As for this clone: The antigen is undetermined.

This CDR3 comprises 16 residues. Trimming left V 1 base short and J 0 bases short, with 15 bases between. The germline V gene encodes CDR1 GTSNPN and CDR2 SVGIG (reference sequence). This chain uses TRBV30 with TRBJ1-2; possibly TRBD1 for D (5 bases). This receptor was obtained from an adult in good health. Sequencing was performed on peripheral blood, taken on day 0 of AZD1222 vaccination. The CDR3 DNA is TGTGCCTGGAGTGCCTCGGGACCGGACGCTAACTATGGCTACACCTTC. It translates to CAWSASGPDANYGYTF. The whole variable domain, remainder taken from reference TRBV30 and TRBJ1-2, is SQTIHQWPATLVQPVGSPLSLECTVEGTSNPNLYWYRQAAGRGLQLLFYSVGIGQISSEVPQNLSASRPQDRQFILSSKKLLLSDSGFYLCAWSASGPDANYGYTFGSGTRLTVV.